Each of the 29 T cell receptor beta chains below was sequenced from the same sample in a study of T-cell reconstitution after alpha-beta-depleted transplantation in children. The TCRbeta library incorporated unique molecular identifiers. A single record per CDR3 protein comes from TCRdb applying MiXCR to the PCR reads. The repertoire holds about 120,000 distinct CDR3 sequences, with more than 20% as singletons. The sample consisted of PBMCs, mostly from graft donor cells, taken 180 days after TCRalphabeta/CD19-depleted stem cell transplant. These receptor sequences come from a male patient between 2 and 10 years old who had a stem cell transplant for chronic granulomatous disease, so the T cells may come from the graft donor.

There are many counts of this clonotype. The chain employs TRBV29-1 and TRBJ2-1; 7 bases are a match to TRBD2. Trimming cost V 3 bases and J 5 bases; bases outside gene matches: 7. The CDR3 length is 14 residues. Per germline, CDR1 SQVTM and CDR2 ANQGSEA. CDR3 loop: CSVDRLAENNEQFF. CDR3 nucleotides: TGCAGCGTTGATCGGCTAGCGGAAAACAATGAGCAGTTCTTC.

The chain combines TRBV12-3 or TRBV12-4 with TRBJ2-7; no reliable D call. The CDR3 is made up of 12 amino acids. V was pared by 6 bases and J by 6 bases, with 12 bases between. The CDR3 DNA reads TGTGCCAGCAGCCATCAGCGTGCCGAGCAGTACTTC. Translating gives CASSHQRAEQYF.

This clonotype was counted many times. J is TRBJ1-1 and V is TRBV20-1; 8 bases match TRBD1. V was pared by 1 base and J by 0 bases, with 4 bases of the junction left unmatched. The CDR3 length is 15 residues. Germline CDR1 DFQATT, CDR2 SNEGSKA (reference sequence). As DNA, the CDR3 is TGCAGTGCTAGAGGGGACAGGAGGATGAACACTGAAGCTTTCTTT. Protein sequence: CSARGDRRMNTEAFF.

This clonotype was seen only once. J is TRBJ1-5 and V is TRBV12-3 or TRBV12-4; D is unclear. This CDR3 contains 11 residues. V was cut by 3 bases and J by 7 bases, with 4 bases left in between. This CDR3 is CASSLEQPQHF. The CDR3, as DNA: TGTGCCAGCAGTTTGGAGCAGCCCCAGCATTTT.

This clonotype came up many times. The rearrangement joins TRBV7-3 to TRBJ2-7; no definite D call. Trimming took off 5 bases at V and 5 bases at J, with 16 bases between the two ends. Per the germline V gene, CDR1 is SGHTA and CDR2 is FQGTGA. CDR3 length: 14 residues. This chain's CDR3 is CASSPYLSRDEQYF. CDR3 in DNA: TGTGCCAGCAGCCCCTACCTCTCACGCGACGAGCAGTACTTC.

The CDR3 is CASRRGAGANVLTF. The CDR3 nucleotides read TGTGCCAGCAGGCGGGGGGCTGGGGCCAACGTCCTGACTTTC. The chain recombines TRBV25-1 with TRBJ2-6; 8 bases agree with TRBD2. V shed 6 bases, J shed 2 bases, and the junction held 0 bases outside the gene matches. This CDR3 spans 14 amino acids. Germline values: CDR1 MGHDK, CDR2 SYGVNS.

The V gene is TRBV5-1, the J gene TRBJ2-3; TRBD2 might be the D (5 bases). Germline V CDR1 and CDR2: SGHRS, YFSETQ. V was pared by 4 bases and J by 4 bases, with 13 bases between. The CDR3 covers 14 residues. CDR3 sequence reads: CASSPRGTADTQYF. The CDR3 nucleotides are TGCGCCAGCAGCCCTCGGGGTACTGCAGATACGCAGTATTTT.

This clonotype has more than one count but fewer than ten. The chain is built from TRBV5-1 and TRBJ1-6, with 8 bases that match TRBD1. With V trimmed by 3 bases and J by 10 bases, 15 bases remained unmatched. The length of the CDR3 is 17 residues. Germline CDR1 reads SGHRS; CDR2 reads YFSETQ. Here the CDR3 reads CASSWYRDRWALSPLHF. The CDR3 DNA is TGCGCCAGCAGCTGGTACCGGGACAGGTGGGCCTTGTCACCCCTCCACTTT.

This clonotype appeared many times. V usage is TRBV28 and J usage is TRBJ2-2; 14 positions match TRBD2. V lost 10 bases to trimming and J lost 4 bases; unmatched junction nucleotides: 14. Germline CDR1 MDHEN, CDR2 SYDVKM. The CDR3 runs to 18 residues. The CDR3 spells CAIKPGTSGRTPTGELFF. CDR3 nucleotides: TGTGCCATCAAACCCGGGACTAGCGGGAGAACCCCCACCGGGGAGCTGTTTTTT. The variable domain in full, completed from reference TRBV28 and TRBJ2-2, reads DVKVTQSSRYLVKRTGEKVFLECVQDMDHENMFWYRQDPGLGLRLIYFSYDVKMKEKGDIPEGYSVSREKKERFSLILESASTNQTSMYLCAIKPGTSGRTPTGELFFGEGSRLTVL.

This clonotype was observed at least ten times. The gene calls are TRBV4-2 and TRBJ2-7; 15 bases fit TRBD2. The CDR3 covers 18 residues. V was clipped by 0 bases and J by 5 bases; unmatched bases: 8. The V gene's germline CDR1 is LGHNA and CDR2 YNFKEQ. CDR3: CASSQDLRTSGGAHEQYF. Here the CDR3 DNA reads TGTGCCAGCAGCCAAGATCTTCGGACTAGCGGGGGGGCCCACGAGCAGTACTTC.

This clonotype was observed a few times. The chain employs TRBV6-5 and TRBJ2-3, with 7 bases fitting TRBD2. There are 16 residues in the CDR3. Germline trimming cut 7 bases from V and 1 base from J; bases unmatched to any gene: 11. The V gene's germline CDR1 is MNHEY and CDR2 SVGAGI. This chain's CDR3 is CASTYSPGGGTDTQYF. CDR3 nucleotides: TGTGCCAGCACCTACTCGCCGGGAGGCGGCACAGATACGCAGTATTTT.

This clonotype has just a few counts. The rearrangement joins TRBV20-1 to TRBJ1-2, with D unresolved. The CDR3 has 15 amino acids. CDR1 is DFQATT, CDR2 SNEGSKA, per germline (reference sequence). Trimming took off 2 bases at V and 3 bases at J, with 16 bases between the two ends. CDR3 DNA: TGCAGTGCTAGAAAACCCGGCCACTCTGACTATGGCTACACCTTC. Translation gives CSARKPGHSDYGYTF.

This clonotype was recorded many times. The gene calls are TRBV20-1 and TRBJ2-2; D is perhaps TRBD1 (6 bases). The germline V and J ends were trimmed by 6 bases and 7 bases, with 12 bases remaining between them. CDR1 is DFQATT and CDR2 is SNEGSKA in the germline V gene (reference sequence). The CDR3 covers 12 residues. This CDR3 reads CSASQGYGELFF. CDR3 in DNA: TGCAGTGCGTCACAGGGTTACGGGGAGCTGTTTTTT.

This clonotype was seen ten or more times. This sequence joins TRBV5-1 and TRBJ2-2; 10 bases are a match to TRBD2. CDR1 is SGHRS and CDR2 is YFSETQ in the germline V gene. CDR3 length: 18 amino acids. The J segment lost 6 bases and the V segment lost 3 bases, leaving 14 bases of the junction unmatched. The CDR3 here is CASSSTPSGSPGAGELFF. CDR3 nucleotide sequence: TGCGCCAGCAGCTCCACCCCTAGCGGGAGCCCCGGTGCCGGGGAGCTGTTTTTT.

This clonotype was counted at least ten times. This sequence joins TRBV7-9 and TRBJ1-1, with D perhaps matching TRBD1 (6 bases). The CDR3 has 14 residues. Trimming shortened V by 7 bases and J by 0 bases, and 12 bases separated the two germline ends. Germline CDR1 SEHNR, CDR2 FQNEAQ (reference sequence). This CDR3 is CASTHGTLNTEAFF. CDR3 nucleotide sequence: TGTGCCAGCACCCACGGGACACTGAACACTGAAGCTTTCTTT.

This clonotype was found a few times. The chain links TRBV15 to TRBJ2-5; TRBD2 might be the D (6 bases). This CDR3 spans 14 amino acids. Per germline, CDR1 LNHNV and CDR2 YYDKDF (reference sequence). Trimming took off 5 bases at V and 5 bases at J, with 15 bases between the two ends. The CDR3, as DNA: TGTGCCACCAGCTTGGCGGAGGAGGGGGAGACCCAGTACTTC. Translating it yields CATSLAEEGETQYF. The full variable domain, with the rest looked up from reference TRBV15 and TRBJ2-5, is DAMVIQNPRYQVTQFGKPVTLSCSQTLNHNVMYWYQQKSSQAPKLLFHYYDKDFNNEADTPDNFQSRRPNTSFCFLDIRSPGLGDTAMYLCATSLAEEGETQYFGPGTRLLVL.

The rearrangement joins TRBV7-9 to TRBJ1-1; no firm D call. V was pared by 5 bases and J by 1 base, with 17 bases between. The germline V gene encodes CDR1 SEHNR and CDR2 FQNEAQ (reference sequence). The CDR3 is 16 amino acids. Written as DNA, the CDR3 is TGTGCCAGCAGCCCACCGCGGGCCGCCGGGAACACTGAAGCTTTCTTT. This translates into CASSPPRAAGNTEAFF.

J is TRBJ2-5 and V is TRBV7-2, with D possibly TRBD2 on 6 matching bases. The V end was cut by 3 bases, the J end by 13 bases, with 12 bases between. Germline lookup yields CDR1 SGHTA and CDR2 FQGNSA. CDR3 length: 11 residues. The CDR3 loop is CASSLRGMGYF. For the CDR3, the DNA is TGTGCCAGCAGCTTGCGGGGCATGGGGTACTTC.

The V gene is TRBV27, the J gene TRBJ2-7; maybe TRBD2 (6 bases). CDR1 and CDR2 (germline): MNHEY, SMNVEV (reference sequence). This CDR3 region has 13 residues. V lost 1 base, J lost 6 bases, and 10 bases lay in between. The CDR3 protein is CASSLYPEGEQYF. CDR3 DNA sequence: TGTGCCAGCAGTTTATACCCGGAGGGCGAGCAGTACTTC.

This clonotype was found many times. The J gene is TRBJ1-1, the V gene TRBV20-1, with a possible D match to TRBD1 (6 bases). V lost 7 bases and J lost 1, with 10 bases in between. The CDR3 is 12 residues long. Germline CDR1 DFQATT, CDR2 SNEGSKA (reference sequence). The CDR3 DNA reads as TGCAGTGTAGGGGGGGCGAACACTGAAGCTTTCTTT. Encoded protein: CSVGGANTEAFF.

The CDR3 DNA follows: TGCGCCAGCACCACGAAAGGGCTAGCGGGAGTTAGCAGCACCGGGGAGCTGTTTTTT. Residues: CASTTKGLAGVSSTGELFF. The chain has TRBV5-1 and TRBJ2-2; TRBD2 aligns across 10 bases. J lost 4 bases, V lost 6 bases, and 18 bases had no gene match. CDR1 is SGHRS, CDR2 YFSETQ, per germline. The CDR3 spans 19 residues.

This clonotype was seen a handful of times. The V and J genes are TRBV29-1 and TRBJ2-7; tentative D call: TRBD1 (6 bases). CDR3 length: 11 residues. CDR1 is SQVTM and CDR2 is ANQGSEA in the germline V gene. Trimming left V 4 bases short and J 6 bases short, with 10 bases between. The CDR3 nucleotides read TGCAGCGTTGCTGGGACATTCGAGCAGTACTTC. Translation: CSVAGTFEQYF.

This clonotype has more than one count but fewer than ten. CDR3 DNA: TGTGCCAGCAGCTACGGCGGGGGGTGGAATGAGCAGTTCTTC. It translates to CASSYGGGWNEQFF. The rearrangement links TRBV7-2 to TRBJ2-1; 8 nucleotides agree with TRBD2. The CDR3 extends over 14 amino acids. The junction had 6 bases not matched to a gene; V was cut back by 4 bases and J by 7 bases. Germline values: CDR1 SGHTA, CDR2 FQGNSA.

A word on this clonotype: A much larger clone differs by one base, so this may be a read error. This chain links TRBV20-1 with TRBJ2-3; no clear D. Trimming took off 6 bases at V and 2 bases at J, with 27 bases between the two ends. Germline values: CDR1 DFQATT, CDR2 SNEGSKA (reference sequence). The CDR3 runs 18 residues. The chain's CDR3 is CSARHYPTARTHTDTQYF. The CDR3, as DNA: TGCAGTGCCAGACACTATCCGACGGCAAGAACGCACACAGATACGCAGTATTTT.

This clonotype was observed a few times. The chain carries TRBV27 and TRBJ2-1, with 8 bases matching TRBD1. Germline CDR1 reads MNHEY; CDR2 reads SMNVEV (reference sequence). The CDR3 is made up of 15 amino acids. The junction had 11 bases not matched to a gene; V was cut back by 7 bases and J by 6 bases. CDR3 region: CASTETGTGTNEQFF. The CDR3 DNA follows: TGTGCCAGCACCGAGACCGGGACAGGCACCAATGAGCAGTTCTTC.

The CDR3 loop is CASSLGLAAYQETQYF. As DNA, the CDR3 is TGCGCCAGCAGCTTGGGCCTAGCGGCGTACCAAGAGACCCAGTACTTC. The rearrangement links TRBV5-1 to TRBJ2-5; 7 nucleotides match TRBD2. The junction had 5 bases not matched to a gene; V was cut back by 0 bases and J by 0 bases. The germline CDR1 and CDR2 sequences are SGHRS and YFSETQ. This CDR3 contains 16 residues.

This clonotype has at least ten counts. The chain recombines TRBV20-1 with TRBJ1-6, with D hard to call. This CDR3 region has 16 residues. The germline gives CDR1 DFQATT, CDR2 SNEGSKA (reference sequence). V lost 0 bases, J lost 5 bases, and 14 bases lay in between. DNA for the CDR3: TGCAGTGCTAGAGATACGGTAGCTCCGAATAATTCACCCCTCCACTTT. Translation gives CSARDTVAPNNSPLHF.

This clonotype was recorded a few times. This rearrangement joins TRBV20-1 to TRBJ2-3; D gene ambiguous. The CDR3 covers 14 residues. Germline CDR1 and CDR2: DFQATT and SNEGSKA (reference sequence). Trimming took 0 bases from V and 4 from J, leaving 11 bases between them. CDR3 region: CSARDSFRADTQYF. The DNA for the CDR3 is TGCAGTGCTAGAGACTCTTTTCGGGCAGATACGCAGTATTTT.

The chain couples TRBV18 to TRBJ2-5, with 8 bases fitting TRBD2. The junction had 1 base not matched to a gene; V was cut back by 5 bases and J by 2 bases. The CDR3 loop spans 13 amino acids. The germline gives CDR1 KGHSH, CDR2 LQKENI. The CDR3 bases are TGTGCCAGCTCAACTAGCGGACAAGAGACCCAGTACTTC. It is translated as CASSTSGQETQYF.